What follows are 9 T cell receptor beta chains derived from one specimen sequenced in a study of PD-L1 blockade in urothelial cancer. Assay: immunoSEQ multiplex PCR; the TCRdb copy retains only in-frame clones and omits some. The table includes tens of thousands of clones, about 80% detected once. The sequences come from PBMCs, collected around atezolizumab (anti-PD-L1) treatment. These receptor sequences come from a man between 35 and 55 years old with urothelial cancer.

This clone was detected once. V is TRBV7-2 and J is TRBJ2-6, with TRBD1 matching 8 bases. CDR3 length equals 19 residues. The junction had 12 bases not matched to a gene; V was cut back by 5 bases and J by 0 bases. Germline CDR1 is SGHTA and CDR2 is FQGNSA. The CDR3 loop reads CASSPQGQVVFSGANVLTF. The CDR3 nucleotides read TGTGCCAGCAGCCCTCAGGGACAGGTCGTTTTCTCTGGGGCCAACGTCCTGACTTTC.

The rearrangement joins TRBV7-9 to TRBJ2-7; 8 bases line up with TRBD1. This CDR3 region has 16 residues. Per germline, CDR1 SEHNR and CDR2 FQNEAQ (reference sequence). J lost 2 bases, V lost 6 bases, and 12 bases had no gene match. The CDR3 loop is CASSQLQGAIAYEQYF. CDR3 DNA sequence: TGTGCCAGCAGTCAACTCCAGGGGGCGATCGCCTACGAGCAGTACTTC. The entire variable domain, with the rest obtained from reference TRBV7-9 and TRBJ2-7, is as follows: DTGVSQNPRHKITKRGQNVTFRCDPISEHNRLYWYRQTLGQGPEFLTYFQNEAQLEKSRLLSDRFSAERPKGSFSTLEIQRTEQGDSAMYLCASSQLQGAIAYEQYFGPGTRLTVT.

The V call is TRBV9, the J call TRBJ2-1; TRBD2 matches at 7 bases. Germline V gene lookup returns CDR1 SGDLS and CDR2 YYNGEE. V lost 4 bases, J lost 8 bases, and 18 bases stayed unmatched. This CDR3 is 17 amino acids long. In DNA, the CDR3 is TGTGCCAGCAGCATCCCTTTATCAGCGGGAAGAAGGGATGAGCAGTTCTTC. This gives the protein CASSIPLSAGRRDEQFF.

The rearrangement uses TRBV7-9 and TRBJ2-1; D might be TRBD1 (5 bases). Germline V gene data show CDR1 as SEHNR and CDR2 as FQNEAQ (reference sequence). This CDR3 has 16 amino acids. V lost 1 base and J 8 bases, leaving 18 bases between the germline ends. The CDR3: CASSLDPQVEVHEQFF. CDR3 coding DNA: TGTGCCAGCAGCTTAGACCCACAGGTCGAGGTTCATGAGCAGTTCTTC.

The V and J genes are TRBV9 and TRBJ2-7; 9 nucleotides line up with TRBD1. This CDR3 comprises 14 residues. With V trimmed by 5 bases and J by 4 bases, 7 bases remained unmatched. From germline, CDR1 is SGDLS and CDR2 YYNGEE. The CDR3 sequence is CASSATGGGYEQYF. The CDR3, as DNA: TGTGCCAGCAGTGCCACAGGGGGCGGGTACGAGCAGTACTTC.

V gene TRBV28 combines with J gene TRBJ1-3; D remains unclear. Germline-derived CDR1 and CDR2 are MDHEN and SYDVKM. V shed 4 bases and J shed 7 bases, with 8 bases lying between them. The CDR3 consists of 12 residues. Here the CDR3 reads CASSSERNTIYF. CDR3 coding DNA: TGTGCCAGCAGTTCCGAGAGGAACACCATATATTTT. Full variable domain (missing parts from reference TRBV28 and TRBJ1-3): DVKVTQSSRYLVKRTGEKVFLECVQDMDHENMFWYRQDPGLGLRLIYFSYDVKMKEKGDIPEGYSVSREKKERFSLILESASTNQTSMYLCASSSERNTIYFGEGSWLTVV.

The rearrangement joins TRBV27 to TRBJ2-7; TRBD2 is a possible D gene (6 bases). Germline V CDR1 and CDR2: MNHEY, SMNVEV (reference sequence). Trimming removed 8 bases from V and 1 base from J, with 18 bases in between. This CDR3 region has 15 residues. As DNA, the CDR3 is TGTGCCAGCCATACCATGGGGGGTCAATCCTACGAGCAGTACTTC. Its translation: CASHTMGGQSYEQYF.

The chain uses TRBV29-1 and TRBJ2-1, with D hard to call. The CDR3 covers 12 residues. CDR1 and CDR2 (germline): SQVTM, ANQGSEA. Trimming removed 6 bases at V and 10 bases at J, with 16 bases between. The DNA of the CDR3 is TGCAGCGTCCACGACTCATACCGCGAGCAGTTCTTC. This sequence encodes CSVHDSYREQFF.

The chain recombines TRBV7-6 with TRBJ1-4; 9 bases map to TRBD1. The J segment lost 6 bases and the V segment lost 5 bases, leaving 4 bases of the junction unmatched. Germline V CDR1 and CDR2: SGHVS, FNYEAQ. The CDR3 sequence is 14 residues long. Here the CDR3 DNA reads TGTGCCAGCAGCCAGGACAGGGGTTATGAAAAACTGTTTTTT. Its translation is CASSQDRGYEKLFF.